The following is a T cell receptor beta chain sequence with its context. These data originate in a study of blood T cell repertoires in COVID-19. Study-wide context: COVID-19 samples collected from the United States, Italy and Spain covered acute and convalescent phases. Nucleic acid was either cDNA or gDNA, and it came from T cells, B-cell-depleted T cells, or PBMCs.

In the original analysis: Estimation of nucleated cell counts was performed using reference gene primer amplification. Some clones are missing from TCRdb's copy, which holds only in-frame ones; the method was immunoSEQ multiplex PCR. V and J calls and clone size are copied from that table; D and trimming were computed from the DNA. The sample gives tens of thousands of clones, approximately 80% of which show up once; 3.5% to 5% is in the top ten. The sample comprised peripheral blood. The origin of this receptor is a woman in her sixties or seventies with acute or convalescent COVID-19.

DNA for the CDR3: TGTGCCAGCTCACCGGGACAGGGTCTTACTGAAGCTTTCTTT. Translating it yields CASSPGQGLTEAFF. This sequence joins TRBV18 and TRBJ1-1, with 9 bases matching TRBD1. J gave up 5 bases and V 3 bases, and 4 bases lay outside the gene matches. This CDR3 has 14 residues. Germline lookup yields CDR1 KGHSH and CDR2 LQKENI.